This T cell receptor (beta chain) was observed in a study of blood T cell repertoires in COVID-19 (dated by TCRdb to 2018 to 2020). Study-wide context: Samples from collaborators originated in the United States, Italy and Spain and spanned both the acute and convalescent phases of COVID-19. The material from the prospective study consisted of cDNA or gDNA derived from T cells, B-cell-depleted T cells, or PBMCs. Subjects who had been exposed to COVID-19, were actively infected with it, or had recovered from it provided the deeply sampled blood TCRbeta repertoires that made up the dataset. The repertoires were released in a freely available public database meant as a resource for research on the immune response to SARS-CoV-2. Samples were obtained from the ongoing ImmuneRACE study (first 160 participants) and from about 1,300 subjects provided by 6 global collaborators. Nearly every sample came with metadata listing a de-identified subject ID, COVID-19 status, age in years and sex. Where available, HLA class I and class II types were taken from metadata supplied by the sample provider and were not determined by assay-based typing.

TCRbeta CDR3 regions were amplified from genomic DNA by means of the immunoSEQ Assay, a bias-controlled multiplex PCR. The authors' analysis ran thus. The number of nucleated cells in each sample was estimated from the amplification of reference gene primers within the assay. To quantify the absolute abundance of each unique TCRbeta CDR3 rearrangement, sequence reads were collapsed and filtered. For each sample, productive Simpson clonality was calculated as the square root of Simpson's diversity index over productive rearrangements. The clones in this table, taken by TCRdb from immuneACCESS, are in-frame only. Not every clone is retained; where verified, under half of the shortfall comes from an unresolved V gene, and the cause of the rest is unknown. D and trimming were read from the DNA, whereas the V and J calls and clone size are those reported in that table. The sample table lists some 150,000 clones, roughly 90% of them with a count of one. Roughly 3.9% of the sample is held by the ten biggest clonotypes.

The CDR3, from cysteine to phenylalanine, totals 14 residues. Kept here is only the CDR3 DNA, which spans 42 bases and is read in frame from base 1. CDR1 is given as SGHNT and CDR2 as YENEEA, both from the germline V gene. V has 4 bases trimmed and J has 3 bases trimmed; junction bases matching no gene number 1. Samples from volunteer blood donors who had recovered from COVID-19 were contributed by a second Seattle source. The collaborating institutions used their own protocols to collect whole blood in K2EDTA tubes. For TCRbeta analysis, collaborators shipped samples as frozen whole blood, isolated PBMCs, or DNA extracted from either of those sample types. Broad study findings and their caveats: The quantity of clinical and demographic metadata differed by source and by participant and was supplied without curation.

Of note for this clone: What antigen it recognizes has not been identified. The sample holds no much larger clone one base away, and base qualities are not on file.

The rearranged segments are TRBV11-3 and TRBJ2-5, and 11 junction bases match TRBD2. The source material was peripheral blood. The clonotype was recovered from a woman aged 60-70 years who had recovered from COVID-19. In nucleotide form, the sequence is TGTGCCAGCAGCTCGGGACTAGCGGAAGAGACCCAGTACTTC. Translated, this gives CASSSGLAEETQYF.